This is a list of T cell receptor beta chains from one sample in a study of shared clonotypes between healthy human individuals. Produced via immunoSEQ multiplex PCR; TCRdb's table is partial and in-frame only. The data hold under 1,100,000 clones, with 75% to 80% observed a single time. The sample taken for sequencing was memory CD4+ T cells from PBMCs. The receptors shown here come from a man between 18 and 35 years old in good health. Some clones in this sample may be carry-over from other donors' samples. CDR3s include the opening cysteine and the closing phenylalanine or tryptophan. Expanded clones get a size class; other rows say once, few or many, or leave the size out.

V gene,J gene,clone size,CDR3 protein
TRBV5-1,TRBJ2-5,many,CASSWSGEKQETQYF
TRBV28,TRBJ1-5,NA,CASSIVGQVKFSNQPQHF
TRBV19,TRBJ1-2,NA,CASNPVPNYGYTF
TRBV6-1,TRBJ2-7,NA,CASSAPGTAYYYEQYF
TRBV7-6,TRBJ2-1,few,CASSPRRTSVVREQFF
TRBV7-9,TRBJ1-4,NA,CASSPTRTYNEKLFF
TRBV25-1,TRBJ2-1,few,CASTLSGRGNEQFF
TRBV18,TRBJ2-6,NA,CASSPGTGGTGANVLTF
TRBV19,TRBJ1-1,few,CASSLQGTRAFF
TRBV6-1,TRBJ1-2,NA,CASSEGGRGYGYTF
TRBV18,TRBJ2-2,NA,CASSPGIRQNTGELFF
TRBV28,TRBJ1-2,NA,CASSLIRRWANYGYTF
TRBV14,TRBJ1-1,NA,CASSRTALNTEAFF
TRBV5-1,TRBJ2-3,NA,CASSILSGRALGDTQYF
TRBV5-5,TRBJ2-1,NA,CASSLGPSNEQFF
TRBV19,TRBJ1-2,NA,CASSITGSYGYTF
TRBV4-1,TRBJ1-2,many,CASSDRGHGYTF
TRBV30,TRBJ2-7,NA,CAWRTQGRSYEQYF
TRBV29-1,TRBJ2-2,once,CSVKKGLAGELFF
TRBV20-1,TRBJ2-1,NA,CSAWDYNEQFF
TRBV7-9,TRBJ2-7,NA,CASSFSGGNEQYF
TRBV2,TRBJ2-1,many,CASSERLAGVGEQFF
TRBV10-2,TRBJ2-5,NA,CASSGFSGEPRGETQYF
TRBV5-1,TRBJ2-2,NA,CASSSRPGTSNTGELFF
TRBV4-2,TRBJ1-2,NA,CASSFGGQGGWYGYTF
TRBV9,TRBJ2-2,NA,CASSVTPGEGGLFF
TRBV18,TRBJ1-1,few,CASSGYRGGTEAFF
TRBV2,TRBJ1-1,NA,CASSALQETNTEAFF
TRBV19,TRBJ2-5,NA,CASSVILAGGPQETQYF
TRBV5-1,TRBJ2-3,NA,CASSSGLAGSTDTQYF